These 18 T cell receptor beta chains came from one sample sequenced in a study of blood T cell repertoires in COVID-19. Sequenced by immunoSEQ multiplex PCR; TCRdb stores in-frame clones only, minus some. This sample has tens of thousands of clones, with 85% to 90% found just once. Sequenced: peripheral blood. These TCRs come from a human donor in a cohort sampled during active COVID-19.

In nucleotides, the CDR3 is TGTGCCAGTAGTATTGGGGGGGACGGGGAGCTGTTTTTT. Its protein is CASSIGGDGELFF. The chain combines TRBV19 with TRBJ2-2, with 7 nucleotides matching TRBD2. The V and J ends lost 3 bases and 7 bases, in that order; junction bases with no gene match: 2. Per the germline V gene, CDR1 is LNHDA and CDR2 is SQIVND (reference sequence). The CDR3 totals 13 residues.

The chain carries TRBV27 and TRBJ2-5; D perhaps matches TRBD2 (5 bases). The V end was cut by 4 bases, the J end by 1 base, with 7 bases between. Germline V lookup: CDR1 MNHEY, CDR2 SMNVEV (reference sequence). This CDR3 is built from 13 residues. CDR3 protein: CASSYGGQETQYF. The CDR3 DNA is TGTGCCAGCAGTTACGGAGGCCAAGAGACCCAGTACTTC.

V gene TRBV28 combines with J gene TRBJ2-1, with a tentative D call TRBD1 (9 bases). This CDR3 is 13 amino acids long. From germline, CDR1 is MDHEN and CDR2 SYDVKM. V lost 11 bases, J lost 10 bases, and 21 bases lay in between. DNA for the CDR3: TGTGCCTGGGGACAGGGCGGGAGGCGGGAGCAGTTCTTC. As protein: CAWGQGGRREQFF.

CDR3 DNA: TGCGCCAGCAGCTTGGAAGCTAGCGACATTTACGAGCAGTACTTC. It encodes CASSLEASDIYEQYF. The V gene is TRBV5-1, the J gene TRBJ2-7, with a weak D call TRBD2 (6 bases). This CDR3 region has 15 residues. The germline V gene has CDR1 SGHRS and CDR2 YFSETQ. Trimming left V 0 bases short and J 4 bases short, with 14 bases between.

V is TRBV2 and J is TRBJ2-7; 7 bases agree with TRBD1. This CDR3 region has 12 residues. CDR1 SNHLY and CDR2 FYNNEI come from the germline V gene. Trimming cost V 4 bases and J 7 bases; bases outside gene matches: 4. CDR3 loop: CASSGRGFEQYF. In DNA form, the CDR3 reads TGTGCCAGCAGTGGCAGGGGGTTTGAGCAGTACTTC.

The CDR3 DNA is TGTGCCAGCAGCCAGGTCATTGGTGGCGTTTTTGGCTACACCTTC. This sequence encodes CASSQVIGGVFGYTF. V is TRBV5-8 and J is TRBJ1-2; D remains ambiguous. Germline loops: CDR1 SGHTS, CDR2 YDEGEE. This CDR3 has 15 amino acids. V lost 4 bases to trimming and J lost 7 bases, with 20 bases between them.

The chain carries TRBV14 and TRBJ1-2, with 7 bases identical to TRBD1. This CDR3 has 14 residues. Germline V gene sequence: CDR1 SGHDN, CDR2 FVKESK. V was clipped by 3 bases and J by 7 bases; unmatched bases: 8. The CDR3: CASSQRQTGFGYTF. In DNA form, the CDR3 reads TGTGCCAGCAGCCAGAGACAGACAGGGTTTGGCTACACCTTC. The full variable domain, completed using reference TRBV14 and TRBJ1-2, is EAGVTQFPSHSVIEKGQTVTLRCDPISGHDNLYWYRRVMGKEIKFLLHFVKESKQDESGMPNNRFLAERTGGTYSTLKVQPAELEDSGVYFCASSQRQTGFGYTFGSGTRLTVV.

The chain uses TRBV2 and TRBJ1-4; D is undetermined. V was cut by 1 base and J by 8 bases, with 11 bases left in between. The CDR3 is 14 residues long. CDR1 and CDR2 (germline): SNHLY, FYNNEI. The CDR3 loop is CASSEDLGVEKLFF. CDR3 DNA: TGTGCCAGCAGTGAAGATCTCGGGGTGGAAAAACTGTTTTTT. The full variable domain, completed using reference TRBV2 and TRBJ1-4, is EPEVTQTPSHQVTQMGQEVILRCVPISNHLYFYWYRQILGQKVEFLVSFYNNEISEKSEIFDDQFSVERPDGSNFTLKIRSTKLEDSAMYFCASSEDLGVEKLFFGSGTQLSVL.

CDR3 sequence: CASSLAYGTSANEQFF. For the CDR3, the DNA is TGTGCCAGCAGCTTAGCCTACGGGACTAGCGCCAATGAGCAGTTCTTC. This chain links TRBV11-3 with TRBJ2-1; 10 bases are shared with TRBD2. CDR1 and CDR2 (germline): SGHNT, YENEEA. This CDR3 comprises 16 residues. V shed 1 base, J shed 6 bases, and the junction held 6 bases outside the gene matches.

The chain has TRBV29-1 and TRBJ2-7, with TRBD1 identical over 7 bases. Germline V gives CDR1 SQVTM, CDR2 ANQGSEA. V lost 5 bases to trimming and J lost 0 bases; unmatched junction nucleotides: 7. The CDR3 consists of 14 residues. For the CDR3, the DNA is TGCAGCGTTAAGGACAGGATGAGCTCCTACGAGCAGTACTTC. It codes for CSVKDRMSSYEQYF.

The chain uses TRBV18 and TRBJ1-5; D uncertain. V lost 2 bases and J lost 4, with 6 bases in between. This CDR3 has 13 residues. The germline V gene encodes CDR1 KGHSH and CDR2 LQKENI. The CDR3 spells CASSPEGNQPQHF. CDR3 sequence (DNA): TGTGCCAGCTCACCAGAGGGTAATCAGCCCCAGCATTTT.

The chain joins TRBV5-5 to TRBJ2-1; 9 nucleotides match TRBD2. Germline loops: CDR1 SGHKS, CDR2 YYEKEE (reference sequence). The CDR3 totals 16 residues. The junction had 5 bases not matched to a gene; V was cut back by 4 bases and J by 0 bases. CDR3 DNA: TGTGCCAGCAGCATCAGCGGGAGGAGCTCCTACAATGAGCAGTTCTTC. Amino acid sequence: CASSISGRSSYNEQFF. Complete variable domain (other parts from reference TRBV5-5 and TRBJ2-1): DAGVTQSPTHLIKTRGQQVTLRCSPISGHKSVSWYQQVLGQGPQFIFQYYEKEERGRGNFPDRFSARQFPNYSSELNVNALLLGDSALYLCASSISGRSSYNEQFFGPGTRLTVL.

The rearrangement links TRBV6-5 to TRBJ1-2; 8 nucleotides agree with TRBD1. Germline V lookup: CDR1 MNHEY, CDR2 SVGAGI. Losses at the gene ends were 4 bases for V and 6 bases for J; bases not matched to a gene: 13. This CDR3 region has 16 residues. The chain's CDR3 is CASSSSPSGTGHGYTF. CDR3 DNA sequence: TGTGCCAGCAGTTCCTCACCCTCCGGGACAGGCCATGGCTACACCTTC.

The chain uses TRBV28 and TRBJ2-1, with TRBD2 identical over 7 bases. The CDR3 is 13 amino acids. The V gene end was trimmed by 6 bases and the J gene end by 9 bases; junction bases not matched to a gene: 8. Germline lookup yields CDR1 MDHEN and CDR2 SYDVKM. In nucleotides, the CDR3 is TGTGCCAGCAGGGCGCCGGGGAGGGTTGAGCAGTTCTTC. As protein: CASRAPGRVEQFF.

The sample holds a few counts of this clone. Additional DNA sequences in this sample encode the identical CDR3. V usage is TRBV2 and J usage is TRBJ2-5; no reliable D call. The CDR3 loop spans 14 amino acids. Trimming shortened V by 2 bases and J by 2 bases, and 9 bases separated the two germline ends. CDR1 is SNHLY, CDR2 FYNNEI, per germline. The CDR3 loop reads CASSERSEQETQYF. The CDR3 nucleotides are TGTGCCAGCAGTGAACGGAGCGAGCAAGAGACCCAGTACTTC.

This clone was detected once. The rearrangement joins TRBV11-2 to TRBJ2-3; the match to TRBD2 covers 7 bases. The trim removed 2 bases at V and 5 bases at J, leaving 10 bases unmatched. Germline V CDR1 and CDR2: SGHAT, FQNNGV. The CDR3 spans 16 residues. The CDR3 region has the DNA TGTGCCAGCAGCTTACAGGCGGGAGCAACCGTAGATACGCAGTATTTT. This codes for CASSLQAGATVDTQYF.

This clone was counted between two and nine times. The V and J genes are TRBV4-2 and TRBJ2-7; unclear D gene. In germline, CDR1 is LGHNA, CDR2 YNFKEQ. Trimming removed 0 bases at V and 7 bases at J, with 10 bases between. This CDR3 has 13 residues. The CDR3 here is CASSQDGLREQYF. CDR3 sequence (DNA): TGTGCCAGCAGCCAAGATGGTCTCCGGGAGCAGTACTTC.

The chain links TRBV9 to TRBJ2-1; 9 nucleotides agree with TRBD2. The CDR3 extends over 16 amino acids. Losses at the gene ends were 3 bases for V and 6 bases for J; bases not matched to a gene: 10. CDR1 SGDLS and CDR2 YYNGEE come from the germline V gene. The CDR3 loop is CASSASSGRIVNEQFF. The CDR3 DNA follows: TGTGCCAGCAGCGCGAGTAGCGGGAGAATCGTCAATGAGCAGTTCTTC.